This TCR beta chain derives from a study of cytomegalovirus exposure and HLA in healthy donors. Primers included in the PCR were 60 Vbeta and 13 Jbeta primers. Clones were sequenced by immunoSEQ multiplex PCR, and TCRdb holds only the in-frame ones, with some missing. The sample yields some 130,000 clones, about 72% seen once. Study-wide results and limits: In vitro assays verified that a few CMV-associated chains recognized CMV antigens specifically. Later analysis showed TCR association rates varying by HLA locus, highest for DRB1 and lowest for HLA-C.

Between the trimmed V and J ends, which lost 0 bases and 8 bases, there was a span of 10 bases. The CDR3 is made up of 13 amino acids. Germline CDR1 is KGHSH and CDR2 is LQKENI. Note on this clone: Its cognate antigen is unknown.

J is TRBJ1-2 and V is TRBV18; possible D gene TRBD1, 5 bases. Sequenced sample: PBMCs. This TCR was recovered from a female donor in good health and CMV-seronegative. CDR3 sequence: CASSPPSQGGYTF. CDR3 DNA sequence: TGTGCCAGCTCACCACCAAGCCAGGGAGGCTACACCTTC.